The next 11 T cell receptor beta chains were all read from a single sample in a study of control samples from healthy donors and cancer patients. Assay used: immunoSEQ multiplex PCR; TCRdb lists only in-frame clones, some missing. The table lists 95,000 to 150,000 clones, approximately 90% of them singletons, with 6% to 8% in the top ten. Sequencing was performed on blood. The receptor source for this set is a woman under 30 in good health.

This chain joins TRBV27 and TRBJ2-7, with D unclear. Germline V gene data show CDR1 as MNHEY and CDR2 as SMNVEV (reference sequence). The CDR3 runs 13 residues. V lost 0 bases and J lost 1, with 4 bases in between. The CDR3 nucleotides are TGTGCCAGCAGTTTATCCCCATCCTACGAGCAGTACTTC. Encoded protein: CASSLSPSYEQYF.

V usage is TRBV19 and J usage is TRBJ1-4; D gene unclear. In germline, CDR1 is LNHDA, CDR2 SQIVND (reference sequence). The CDR3 totals 16 residues. The V gene lost 0 bases and the J gene lost 3 bases, with 11 bases spanning the gap. CDR3 in DNA: TGTGCCAGTAGTATAGATCTCCTAGGAGCTAATGAAAAACTGTTTTTT. Protein product: CASSIDLLGANEKLFF.

The gene calls are TRBV7-9 and TRBJ2-7; D gene unclear. The V gene's germline CDR1 is SEHNR and CDR2 FQNEAQ (reference sequence). Trimming cost V 4 bases and J 6 bases, with 10 bases left between them. The CDR3 runs to 12 residues. The CDR3 region has the DNA TGTGCCAGCAGCTCCTCTTCAGGCGAGCAGTACTTC. Translating gives CASSSSSGEQYF.

This rearrangement joins TRBV28 to TRBJ1-1, with TRBD1 matching over 9 bases. This CDR3 is 11 amino acids long. From germline, CDR1 is MDHEN and CDR2 SYDVKM. Unmatched junction bases numbered 8, after V lost 7 bases and J lost 14 bases. CDR3 bases: TGTGCCAGCACCACGGGGACAGGGTCCTTCTTT. Its translation is CASTTGTGSFF.

In DNA, the CDR3 is TGCGCCACCTCAACAGGGGAAGGGGTCGAGCAGTACTTC. As protein: CATSTGEGVEQYF. The chain recombines TRBV10-2 with TRBJ2-7; TRBD1 aligns across 7 bases. CDR3 length equals 13 residues. CDR1 is WSHSY, CDR2 SAAADI, per germline. The trim removed 10 bases at V and 6 bases at J, leaving 12 bases unmatched.

The chain has TRBV21-1 and TRBJ2-7; the D call of TRBD2 is as the table states it, not checked on the DNA. TRBV21-1 is marked as a pseudogene. The CDR3 sequence is 14 residues long. The CDR3 reads CASSRLESSYEQYF. The DNA for the CDR3 is TGTGCCAGCAGCAGACTAGAATCCTCCTACGAGCAGTACTTC.

This clone has just a few counts. The V gene is TRBV5-4, the J gene TRBJ2-7; TRBD1 aligns across 9 bases. Unmatched junction bases numbered 4, after V lost 4 bases and J lost 5 bases. CDR1 is SGHNT and CDR2 is YYREEE in the germline V gene (reference sequence). The CDR3 length is 13 residues. The CDR3 coding sequence is TGTGCCAGCAGCCTCACAGGGGGCGACGAGCAGTACTTC. As protein: CASSLTGGDEQYF.

This clone has only one observation. The J gene is TRBJ1-4, the V gene TRBV7-9; the D gene is possibly TRBD1 (6 bases). The germline V gene has CDR1 SEHNR and CDR2 FQNEAQ (reference sequence). Trimming pared 8 bases from V and 5 bases from J, leaving 12 bases between. The CDR3 is 13 amino acids. As DNA, the CDR3 is TGTGCCAGCGCGGACAGCCGGAATGAAAAACTGTTTTTT. It translates to CASADSRNEKLFF.

The chain couples TRBV30 to TRBJ1-6; D perhaps matches TRBD1 (5 bases). In germline, CDR1 is GTSNPN, CDR2 SVGIG (reference sequence). The CDR3 contains 18 residues. The V end was cut by 4 bases, the J end by 5 bases, with 24 bases between. The CDR3 is CAWKFRSAGILDNSPLHF. The CDR3 region has the DNA TGTGCCTGGAAGTTCAGATCGGCAGGGATTTTGGATAATTCACCCCTCCACTTT.

This chain connects TRBV18 to TRBJ1-4; D is possibly TRBD1 (6 bases). The CDR3 is 14 residues long. CDR1 is KGHSH and CDR2 is LQKENI in the germline V gene. The V end lost 8 bases, the J end lost 7 bases, and 17 bases lay between the germline ends. CDR3 amino acids: CASTLQGFGEKLFF. In nucleotides, the CDR3 is TGTGCCAGCACGCTTCAGGGGTTTGGTGAAAAACTGTTTTTT.

The genes are TRBV18 and TRBJ2-5; D gene unclear. Trimming pared 3 bases from V and 5 bases from J, leaving 13 bases between. This CDR3 comprises 14 residues. The germline V gene encodes CDR1 KGHSH and CDR2 LQKENI. The chain's CDR3 is CASSPPNVVETQYF. DNA for the CDR3: TGTGCCAGCTCACCCCCCAACGTGGTGGAGACCCAGTACTTC.